These 7 T cell receptor beta chains originate from one sample sequenced in a study of T and B cells in COVID-19 patients (dated by TCRdb to between 2020 and 2021). Reads for this sample came from an Illumina MiSeq. TRB rearrangements were amplified by multiplex PCR with BIOMED2 TRB-A/B primer pools. TCRdb reprocessing: public reads trimmed at Q25 with fastp, clones called with MiXCR, in-frame beta chains kept. Under each unique CDR3 protein, matching rows form one entry showing the most common genes and DNA. The sample yields a few thousand distinct CDR3 sequences; around 23% were counted once. In total, the top ten clones hold just under 30% of the sample. TRB repertoires were amplified using about 250-500 ng of genomic DNA isolated from blood. Sequencing used blood. The receptors derive from a human donor with active COVID-19.

This clonotype was detected only a few times. V usage is TRBV20-1 and J usage is TRBJ1-4; the match to TRBD1 covers 8 bases. The CDR3 covers 16 residues. Germline V gene data show CDR1 as DFQATT and CDR2 as SNEGSKA (reference sequence). Germline trimming cut 5 bases from V and 7 bases from J; bases unmatched to any gene: 15. In nucleotides, the CDR3 is TGCAGTGCTGATGCTAGACAGGGGCGGATGGGTGAAAAACTGTTTTTT. Its translation is CSADARQGRMGEKLFF.

J is TRBJ1-1 and V is TRBV20-1; possible D gene TRBD1, 6 bases. Trimming pared 3 bases from V and 7 bases from J, leaving 12 bases between. Germline CDR1 DFQATT, CDR2 SNEGSKA (reference sequence). The CDR3 is 12 residues long. CDR3 DNA sequence: TGCAGTGCTAGCGAAGGGGGGGATGAAGCTTTCTTT. Translation: CSASEGGDEAFF.

J is TRBJ1-2 and V is TRBV20-1, with 7 nucleotides matching TRBD1. The junction had 5 bases not matched to a gene; V was cut back by 1 base and J by 0 bases. The CDR3 loop spans 15 amino acids. Germline lookup yields CDR1 DFQATT and CDR2 SNEGSKA (reference sequence). The CDR3 spells CSARAQGEANYGYTF. CDR3 DNA sequence: TGCAGTGCTAGAGCGCAGGGGGAAGCTAACTATGGCTACACCTTC.

J is TRBJ1-2 and V is TRBV5-1; 10 bases are shared with TRBD1. Germline-derived CDR1 and CDR2 are SGHRS and YFSETQ. The V segment lost 4 bases and the J segment 7 bases; nucleotides outside the gene matches: 7. There are 14 residues in the CDR3. CDR3: CASSRDRGQGGYTF. In DNA, the CDR3 is TGCGCCAGCAGCCGAGACAGGGGGCAGGGTGGCTACACCTTC.

In its sample, this clonotype is large. The chain recombines TRBV19 with TRBJ2-1; weak D call: TRBD2 (6 bases). CDR3 length equals 16 residues. The V gene's germline CDR1 is LNHDA and CDR2 SQIVND (reference sequence). V was shortened by 2 bases and J by 6 bases, with 17 bases between the two germline ends. CDR3 bases: TGTGCCAGTAGTATATCAGGAGGGGTCAAGGGCAATGAGCAGTTCTTC. It yields the protein CASSISGGVKGNEQFF.

By frequency in the sample, this clonotype is medium-sized. This rearrangement joins TRBV18 to TRBJ2-1; no definite D call. Germline CDR1 KGHSH, CDR2 LQKENI. CDR3 size: 12 residues. V shed 2 bases and J shed 7 bases, with 6 bases lying between them. The CDR3 nucleotides read TGTGCCAGCTCACCAGACGGGAATGAGCAGTTCTTC. This translates into CASSPDGNEQFF.

Points on this clonotype: A much bigger clone sits one base away, suggesting this may be a read error. The gene calls are TRBV5-4 and TRBJ1-5; 10 bases align to TRBD1. CDR3 size: 17 residues. Trimming cost V 4 bases and J 7 bases; bases outside gene matches: 14. The germline CDR1 and CDR2 sequences are SGHNT and YYREEE (reference sequence). The CDR3 spells CASSIMSTGGLSQPQHF. CDR3 DNA sequence: TGTGCCAGCAGCATAATGTCGACAGGGGGCTTATCCCAGCCCCAGCATTTT.